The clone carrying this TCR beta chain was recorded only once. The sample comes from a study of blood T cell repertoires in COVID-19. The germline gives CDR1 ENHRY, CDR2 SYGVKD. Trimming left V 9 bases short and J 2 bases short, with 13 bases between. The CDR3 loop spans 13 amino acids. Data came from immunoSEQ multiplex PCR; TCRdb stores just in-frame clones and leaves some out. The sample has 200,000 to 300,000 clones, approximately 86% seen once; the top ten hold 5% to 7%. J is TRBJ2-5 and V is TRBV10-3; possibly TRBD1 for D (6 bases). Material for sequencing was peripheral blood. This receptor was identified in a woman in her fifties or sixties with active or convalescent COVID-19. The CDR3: CAITDREQETQYF. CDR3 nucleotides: TGTGCCATAACGGACAGAGAACAAGAGACCCAGTACTTC.